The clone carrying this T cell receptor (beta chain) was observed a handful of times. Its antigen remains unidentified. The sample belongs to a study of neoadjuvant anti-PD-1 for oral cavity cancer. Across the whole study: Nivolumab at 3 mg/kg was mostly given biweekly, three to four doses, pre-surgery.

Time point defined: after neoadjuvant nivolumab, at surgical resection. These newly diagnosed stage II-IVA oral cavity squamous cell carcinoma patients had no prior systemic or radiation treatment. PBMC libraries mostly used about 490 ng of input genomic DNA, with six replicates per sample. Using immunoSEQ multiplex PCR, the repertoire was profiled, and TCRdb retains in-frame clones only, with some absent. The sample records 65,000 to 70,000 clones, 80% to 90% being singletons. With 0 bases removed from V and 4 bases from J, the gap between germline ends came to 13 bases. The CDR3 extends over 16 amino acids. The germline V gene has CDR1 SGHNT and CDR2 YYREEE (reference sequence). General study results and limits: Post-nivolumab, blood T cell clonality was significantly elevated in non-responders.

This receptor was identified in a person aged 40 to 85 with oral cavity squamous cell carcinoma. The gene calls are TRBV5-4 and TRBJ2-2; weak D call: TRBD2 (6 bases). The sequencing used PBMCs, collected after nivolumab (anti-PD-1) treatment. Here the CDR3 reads CASSLGSGRGTGELFF. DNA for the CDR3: TGTGCCAGCAGCTTGGGTTCGGGGCGGGGCACCGGGGAGCTGTTTTTT. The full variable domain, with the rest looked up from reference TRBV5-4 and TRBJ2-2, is ETGVTQSPTHLIKTRGQQVTLRCSSQSGHNTVSWYQQALGQGPQFIFQYYREEENGRGNFPPRFSGLQFPNYSSELNVNALELDDSALYLCASSLGSGRGTGELFFGEGSRLTVL.